Below are 12 T cell receptor beta chains sequenced from a single sample in a study of shared clonotypes between healthy human individuals. Sequenced by immunoSEQ multiplex PCR; TCRdb stores in-frame clones only, minus some. The data hold 2,500,000 or so clones, with roughly 92% observed a single time. Sequenced sample: naive CD4+ T cells from PBMCs. Subset of the sample: CD45RA+ positively selected. The receptors stem from a man between 18 and 35 years old in good health. Some clones in this sample may be carry-over from other donors' samples.

The J gene is TRBJ1-6, the V gene TRBV30; 7 bases fit TRBD1. Germline CDR1 is GTSNPN and CDR2 is SVGIG (reference sequence). The CDR3 runs 14 residues. After removal of 2 bases from V and 8 bases from J, the junction contained 6 bases not matched to a gene. CDR3 DNA sequence: TGTGCCTGGAGTAGGCGTCAGGGGGATTCACCCCTCCACTTT. This translates into CAWSRRQGDSPLHF.

A word on this clone: The sample holds other DNA sequences that translate to the same CDR3. The chain links TRBV7-3 to TRBJ2-3, with D possibly TRBD1 on 6 matching bases. CDR1 SGHTA and CDR2 FQGTGA come from the germline V gene. Trimming cost V 5 bases and J 2 bases, with 11 bases left between them. The CDR3 totals 14 residues. CDR3 bases: TGTGCCAGCAGCCTAGGACAGTCCACAGATACGCAGTATTTT. Amino acids: CASSLGQSTDTQYF.

The rearrangement links TRBV11-2 to TRBJ2-7; D may be TRBD1 (5 bases). Per the germline V gene, CDR1 is SGHAT and CDR2 is FQNNGV. Trimming cost V 7 bases and J 2 bases, with 12 bases left between them. The CDR3 is 13 residues long. In nucleotides, the CDR3 is TGTGCCAGCACCATCGGCAGGGCCTACGAGCAGTACTTC. It yields the protein CASTIGRAYEQYF.

The chain recombines TRBV5-1 with TRBJ2-5, with a tentative D call TRBD2 (6 bases). Trimming stripped 1 base from V and 4 bases from J, with 11 bases between. The germline V gene encodes CDR1 SGHRS and CDR2 YFSETQ. The CDR3 runs 14 residues. Written as DNA, the CDR3 is TGCGCCAGCAGCTTGTTGGAGGGCGCAGAGACCCAGTACTTC. This gives the protein CASSLLEGAETQYF.

The rearrangement joins TRBV7-2 to TRBJ2-1; 9 bases match TRBD2. Unmatched junction bases numbered 14, after V lost 5 bases and J lost 9 bases. The germline V gene has CDR1 SGHTA and CDR2 FQGNSA. This CDR3 comprises 16 residues. CDR3 in amino acids: CASSAPLAGGGSEQFF. CDR3 coding DNA: TGTGCCAGCAGCGCTCCACTAGCGGGCGGCGGAAGTGAGCAGTTCTTC.

The chain couples TRBV4-3 to TRBJ2-1, with D possibly TRBD2 on 6 matching bases. Trimming pared 0 bases from V and 7 bases from J, leaving 10 bases between. CDR1 and CDR2 (germline): LGHNA, YSLEER. The CDR3 covers 14 residues. The chain's CDR3 is CASSQEGLRNEQFF. The CDR3 DNA follows: TGCGCCAGCAGCCAAGAGGGACTTCGGAATGAGCAGTTCTTC.

The rearrangement uses TRBV6-5 and TRBJ1-5; 7 bases are a match to TRBD1. Germline CDR1 MNHEY, CDR2 SVGAGI. V lost 6 bases to trimming and J lost 2 bases; unmatched junction nucleotides: 4. The length of the CDR3 is 14 residues. As DNA, the CDR3 is TGTGCCAGCAGGTCAGGGGGTCGCAATCAGCCCCAGCATTTT. It translates to CASRSGGRNQPQHF.

The V and J genes are TRBV6-1 and TRBJ2-1, with D possibly being TRBD1 (5 bases). V shed 3 bases and J shed 0 bases, with 6 bases lying between them. Germline V gives CDR1 MNHNS, CDR2 SASEGT. The CDR3 loop spans 14 amino acids. This CDR3 reads CASSDRVSYNEQFF. The CDR3 DNA sequence: TGTGCCAGCAGTGACAGGGTCTCCTACAATGAGCAGTTCTTC.

V usage is TRBV29-1 and J usage is TRBJ2-7, with D perhaps TRBD2 (6 bases). V was shortened by 4 bases and J by 2 bases, with 15 bases between the two germline ends. CDR1 and CDR2 (germline): SQVTM, ANQGSEA. The CDR3 extends over 14 amino acids. DNA of the CDR3: TGCAGCGTTGCCCTTACGGGAGAGGCCTACGAGCAGTACTTC. Encoded protein: CSVALTGEAYEQYF.

The chain carries TRBV6-5 and TRBJ2-7; no definite D call. The CDR3 spans 15 residues. Looked up from germline, CDR1 is MNHEY and CDR2 is SVGAGI. Trimming took off 1 base at V and 0 bases at J, with 10 bases between the two ends. CDR3 region: CASSYYAGSSYEQYF. As DNA, the CDR3 is TGTGCCAGCAGTTACTACGCAGGCTCCTCCTACGAGCAGTACTTC.

V gene TRBV2 combines with J gene TRBJ1-5; D call uncertain. V lost 2 bases, J lost 0 bases, and 8 bases lay in between. CDR3 length: 15 residues. The germline gives CDR1 SNHLY, CDR2 FYNNEI. The CDR3 DNA reads TGTGCCAGCAGTGAAAGACCCCTTAGCAATCAGCCCCAGCATTTT. It codes for CASSERPLSNQPQHF.

This chain joins TRBV28 and TRBJ2-7; D is undetermined. Trimming stripped 2 bases from V and 3 bases from J, with 5 bases between. The CDR3 is 12 residues long. From germline, CDR1 is MDHEN and CDR2 SYDVKM. CDR3 amino acids: CASSLTLYEQYF. CDR3 in DNA: TGTGCCAGCAGTTTAACCCTCTACGAGCAGTACTTC.